Shown below are 15 T cell receptor beta chains from a single sample sequenced in a study of glioma-infiltrating T cells after dendritic cell vaccination. Data came from immunoSEQ multiplex PCR; TCRdb stores just in-frame clones and leaves some out. Here the sample spans 45,000 to 55,000 clones, approximately 85% being singletons. Source: blood, taken before dendritic cell vaccination. The origin of the receptors is a human donor with glioblastoma.

CDR3 sequence reads: CASRGTEGNEKLFF. The CDR3, as DNA: TGTGCCAGCAGGGGTACCGAGGGTAATGAAAAACTGTTTTTT. The chain combines TRBV5-6 with TRBJ1-4; D not resolved. The germline V gene encodes CDR1 SGHDT and CDR2 YYEEEE. The CDR3 totals 14 residues. The V and J ends lost 5 bases and 4 bases respectively, with 12 bases between them.

This rearrangement joins TRBV9 to TRBJ2-3; D remains unclear. V gave up 6 bases and J gave up 2 bases, with 10 bases separating them. Per germline, CDR1 SGDLS and CDR2 YYNGEE. The CDR3 has 13 residues. In DNA form, the CDR3 reads TGTGCCAGCAACCGAGAACCCACAGATACGCAGTATTTT. It encodes CASNREPTDTQYF.

The chain employs TRBV19 and TRBJ2-3; D perhaps matches TRBD1 (5 bases). V lost 7 bases, J lost 0 bases, and 11 bases lay in between. The CDR3 spans 14 residues. The V gene's germline CDR1 is LNHDA and CDR2 SQIVND (reference sequence). The CDR3 loop reads CASTLGLSTDTQYF. CDR3 DNA: TGTGCCAGTACGCTGGGGCTGAGCACAGATACGCAGTATTTT. Variable domain in full (rest from reference TRBV19 and TRBJ2-3): DGGITQSPKYLFRKEGQNVTLSCEQNLNHDAMYWYRQDPGQGLRLIYYSQIVNDFQKGDIAEGYSVSREKKESFPLTVTSAQKNPTAFYLCASTLGLSTDTQYFGPGTRLTVL.

The J gene is TRBJ2-5, the V gene TRBV5-1; 14 bases match TRBD2. This CDR3 contains 17 residues. J lost 1 base, V lost 5 bases, and 7 bases had no gene match. Germline V lookup: CDR1 SGHRS, CDR2 YFSETQ. The chain's CDR3 is CASRWGLAGASQETQYF. In DNA form, the CDR3 reads TGCGCCAGCAGATGGGGACTAGCGGGGGCCAGCCAAGAGACCCAGTACTTC.

The chain carries TRBV7-3 and TRBJ2-3, with TRBD2 matching over 7 bases. The CDR3 has 14 amino acids. Germline V gives CDR1 SGHTA, CDR2 FQGTGA. The V and J ends lost 1 base and 8 bases, in that order; junction bases with no gene match: 6. The CDR3 is CASSLRTSGGTQYF. The CDR3 DNA reads TGTGCCAGCAGCTTAAGGACTTCGGGGGGTACGCAGTATTTT.

The chain links TRBV9 to TRBJ1-2; 8 bases match TRBD1. This CDR3 region has 13 residues. J gave up 4 bases and V 3 bases, and 2 bases lay outside the gene matches. In germline, CDR1 is SGDLS, CDR2 YYNGEE. CDR3 loop: CASSAGQAYGYTF. In nucleotides, the CDR3 is TGTGCCAGCAGCGCGGGACAGGCCTATGGCTACACCTTC.

The gene calls are TRBV14 and TRBJ2-1; 10 bases align to TRBD2. Germline V gives CDR1 SGHDN, CDR2 FVKESK. The CDR3 has 17 amino acids. J gave up 4 bases and V 0 bases, and 6 bases lay outside the gene matches. The CDR3: CASSQELGLAQYNEQFF. CDR3 sequence (DNA): TGTGCCAGCAGCCAAGAGTTGGGACTAGCGCAGTACAATGAGCAGTTCTTC.

This clone was detected a few times. V gene TRBV6-6 combines with J gene TRBJ2-1; 7 positions agree with TRBD2. The CDR3 totals 11 residues. J was trimmed by 14 bases and V by 6 bases; bases with no gene match: 7. Germline V gives CDR1 MNHNY, CDR2 SVGAGI (reference sequence). The CDR3 reads CASSLGRDEFF. CDR3 sequence (DNA): TGTGCCAGCAGCTTAGGGAGGGACGAGTTCTTC.

The rearrangement links TRBV7-3 to TRBJ2-7; D ambiguous. Trimming left V 5 bases short and J 7 bases short, with 15 bases between. The length of the CDR3 is 13 residues. From germline, CDR1 is SGHTA and CDR2 FQGTGA. This chain's CDR3 is CASSETDNVEQYF. CDR3 bases: TGTGCCAGCAGCGAAACCGACAATGTTGAGCAGTACTTC.

This clone was seen once. The chain links TRBV19 to TRBJ2-3, with 8 bases that match TRBD1. Germline V gene sequence: CDR1 LNHDA, CDR2 SQIVND (reference sequence). This CDR3 region has 16 residues. Germline trimming cut 5 bases from V and 0 bases from J; bases unmatched to any gene: 7. The CDR3 protein is CASSLRQGRSTDTQYF. The DNA for the CDR3 is TGTGCCAGTAGTCTCCGACAGGGGCGTAGCACAGATACGCAGTATTTT. The full variable domain, rest sourced from reference TRBV19 and TRBJ2-3, is DGGITQSPKYLFRKEGQNVTLSCEQNLNHDAMYWYRQDPGQGLRLIYYSQIVNDFQKGDIAEGYSVSREKKESFPLTVTSAQKNPTAFYLCASSLRQGRSTDTQYFGPGTRLTVL.

The chain recombines TRBV2 with TRBJ2-4; a weak D match, TRBD2 (6 bases). V dropped 6 bases and J dropped 4 bases, with 10 bases sitting between them. Germline V lookup: CDR1 SNHLY, CDR2 FYNNEI. CDR3 length: 13 amino acids. The CDR3 loop reads CASSSGVKNIQYF. DNA for the CDR3: TGTGCCAGCAGCTCGGGGGTAAAAAACATTCAGTACTTC. Combining the CDR3 with reference TRBV2 and TRBJ2-4 gives the whole variable domain EPEVTQTPSHQVTQMGQEVILRCVPISNHLYFYWYRQILGQKVEFLVSFYNNEISEKSEIFDDQFSVERPDGSNFTLKIRSTKLEDSAMYFCASSSGVKNIQYFGAGTRLSVL.

The rearrangement links TRBV2 to TRBJ2-7, with 7 bases that match TRBD1. The CDR3 runs 13 residues. Germline CDR1 SNHLY, CDR2 FYNNEI. Trimming cost V 11 bases and J 0 bases; bases outside gene matches: 7. In nucleotides, the CDR3 is TGTGCCCCCCGCCGGGACAGCTCCTACGAGCAGTACTTC. Translating it yields CAPRRDSSYEQYF.

The chain links TRBV14 to TRBJ2-5, with D uncertain. Germline V gene data show CDR1 as SGHDN and CDR2 as FVKESK. The length of the CDR3 is 13 residues. With 4 bases removed from V and 2 bases from J, the gap between germline ends came to 8 bases. CDR3 residues: CASSLQLQETQYF. CDR3 in DNA: TGTGCCAGCAGCCTACAGCTTCAAGAGACCCAGTACTTC.

V gene TRBV25-1 combines with J gene TRBJ2-2; tentative D call: TRBD2 (5 bases). The CDR3 sequence is 14 residues long. The V end was cut by 5 bases, the J end by 1 base, with 8 bases between. Per germline, CDR1 MGHDK and CDR2 SYGVNS. The CDR3 coding sequence is TGTGCCAGCAGTTGGGGAGAGAACACCGGGGAGCTGTTTTTT. Translated, it gives CASSWGENTGELFF. The complete variable domain, with remaining parts taken from reference TRBV25-1 and TRBJ2-2, reads EADIYQTPRYLVIGTGKKITLECSQTMGHDKMYWYQQDPGMELHLIHYSYGVNSTEKGDLSSESTVSRIRTEHFPLTLESARPSHTSQYLCASSWGENTGELFFGEGSRLTVL.

The chain employs TRBV15 and TRBJ1-2, with a tentative D call TRBD1 (5 bases). Germline assignment: CDR1 LNHNV and CDR2 YYDKDF (reference sequence). The CDR3 spans 15 residues. V was clipped by 0 bases and J by 4 bases, with 12 bases between them. Here the CDR3 reads CATSRDAGHGYGYTF. The CDR3 bases are TGTGCCACCAGCAGAGACGCAGGGCACGGCTATGGCTACACCTTC.